The TCR beta chain under discussion was sequenced for a study of T-cell memory formation after mild COVID-19. Study background: Clustering of TCRs was largely donor specific.

Concerning this clonotype: Its antigen is not known.

Germline V gene data show CDR1 as DFQATT and CDR2 as SNEGSKA (reference sequence). This CDR3 has 12 amino acids. The V gene lost 1 base and the J gene lost 13 bases, with 11 bases spanning the gap. Sample barcodes and UMIs were carried by the TCR alpha and TCR beta cDNA libraries that 5'RACE generated with constant-segment primers. MiXCR, run by TCRdb on the 5' RACE reads, gives a single entry per CDR3 protein. The table records 350,000 or so distinct CDR3 sequences, 10% to 15% of them present only once. Study-wide points: Among clones contracting day 15 to 85, CD4/CD8 was balanced, whereas later expanders leaned CD4+. Pre-infection memory already had some responding clones, implying cross-reactive memory joined.

This receptor was identified in a man aged 18 to 29 who had mild COVID-19 (a few samples of this study predate the infection). Cell type and time point are not known. This rearrangement joins TRBV20-1 to TRBJ1-6, with D unresolved. Sequencing was carried out using PBMCs or a T cell subset sorted from them (not recorded which). The CDR3: CSARVADGPLHF. The CDR3 nucleotides read TGCAGTGCTAGAGTAGCCGATGGGCCCCTCCACTTT.